This TCR beta chain was documented in a study of shared clonotypes between healthy human individuals (TCRdb year 2020). Describing the broader study: Three men and a couple of women, aged 18 to 49 years, made up the cohort. For each donor, CD4 naive and CD4 memory were each given three plates, CD8 naive was given two plates, and CD8 memory was given one plate. To estimate repertoire size and how much clonotype sharing occurs between individuals, the study deeply sequenced the blood TCR repertoires of five healthy adults. Different laboratories and diverse techniques were used to prepare libraries and sequence TCR repertoires, to increase sequencing depth and limit assay-specific biases. Between about 0.94 and 8.9 billion PBMCs per donor were obtained by leukapheresis.

Using the deep immunoSEQ assay, TCR CDR3 regions were amplified from genomic DNA by multiplex PCR. Genomic DNA extracted from each cell subset was distributed evenly over all wells of several immunoSEQ 96-well plates, and each plate served as one replicate. For sorted subsets, about 200 ng genomic DNA, equal to some 30,000 T cell genomes, was loaded into each replicate PCR. The purified libraries were quantified using a Qubit 3.0 fluorometer, sized with a Bioanalyzer 2100, and then quantified again using the KAPA Library Quantification kit. Every immunoSEQ 96-well plate was sequenced on a dedicated single-read 150-cycle Illumina NextSeq 550 flow cell. The authors' analysis ran thus. The immunoSEQ output contained only junctional sequences without quality scores, so filtering could not match that applied to full-length reads. To assign V/J genes and CDR3, sequences were annotated against IMGT germline references using PyIR, a Python wrapper for IgBLAST v1.9. Reads with weak V/J assignments (E-value above 1e-6), missing CDR3, stop codons, out-of-frame junctions, or ambiguous translated residues were removed. V3J clonotypes were defined by identical inferred V gene, J gene, and CDR3 amino acid sequence. Percentage overlap between repertoires was computed as shared unique clonotypes divided by the size of the smaller repertoire. Three approaches were used to assess repertoire richness: RTK rarefaction, the Chao1 estimator, and Recon v2.1 estimates of unobserved clonotypes. Generation probabilities for all TCRbeta clonotypes obtained by the gDNA method from a handful of donors were computed using OLGA. Not all clones reach the TCRdb copy of this immuneACCESS table, which keeps in-frame sequences only. Checked studies attribute under half of the gap to unresolved V genes and leave the rest unexplained. Clone size and V and J calls were adopted from that table, with D and trimming inferred from the DNA. The sample table contains over 2 million clones; only one count was recorded for just under 95% of them. The top ten constitute 0.37% of the sample.

The donors were healthy, HIV-negative adults who had no recently reported acute infections or vaccinations. Only Caucasian adults living in Nashville, Tennessee, USA were represented among the donors. Magnetic negative selection was used to enrich CD4+ T cells, after which naive cells were positively selected on CD45RA and the negative fraction became the memory subset. Blood was obtained by leukapheresis, after which PBMCs were separated by Ficoll-Histopaque density gradient centrifugation and cryopreserved in liquid nitrogen vapor phase. Analytical flow cytometry was used to check the purity and quantity of every magnetically sorted T cell population. Genomic DNA was isolated from each sorted fraction and quantified by UV absorbance on a Nanodrop 2000c. As regards this clone: The antigen it recognizes is unknown. Base quality data are lacking; no much larger clone is found one base away.

General study outcomes and caveats: Clonotypes shared by all four sorted-subset donors showed higher generation probabilities than non-shared clonotypes. Even with the large sequencing depth, rarefaction of the sorted-subset datasets indicated that sequencing was incomplete. Estimated clonotype richness was generally larger for naive than for memory subsets. Sampling was limited to blood, and TCR repertoires in tissue likely differ from TCR repertoires in blood. Sharing across several donors was observed for roughly 5.4% of naive CD4, under 4% of naive CD8, about 2.3% of memory CD4, and approximately 0.41% of memory CD8 clonotypes. Based on pairwise subsampling, the degree of clonotype sharing among donors was expected to be affected by sequencing depth. Because the study included a small number of donors, the genetic and exposure-history diversity represented was limited.

Material: naive CD4+ T cells from PBMCs. Taken with the paper, the label for cell subset or site translates to: CD45RA+ positively selected. The source of this sequence is a young man in good health. Some clones in this sample may be carry-over from other donors' samples.

The CDR3 loop reads CASQQTGGYLGYTF. The nucleotide sequence is TGTGCCAGTCAACAAACAGGGGGCTACCTTGGCTACACCTTC. This chain joins TRBV28 to TRBJ1-2; TRBD1 agrees with 9 junctional bases. Relative to germline, V is missing 9 bases and J is missing 7 bases, with 12 bases of the junction outside any gene match. The CDR3 starts with the cysteine, ends with the phenylalanine, and has 14 residues. The entry retains the CDR3 DNA only, 42 bases that are in frame from base 1. According to the germline V gene, CDR1 reads MDHEN and CDR2 reads SYDVKM.